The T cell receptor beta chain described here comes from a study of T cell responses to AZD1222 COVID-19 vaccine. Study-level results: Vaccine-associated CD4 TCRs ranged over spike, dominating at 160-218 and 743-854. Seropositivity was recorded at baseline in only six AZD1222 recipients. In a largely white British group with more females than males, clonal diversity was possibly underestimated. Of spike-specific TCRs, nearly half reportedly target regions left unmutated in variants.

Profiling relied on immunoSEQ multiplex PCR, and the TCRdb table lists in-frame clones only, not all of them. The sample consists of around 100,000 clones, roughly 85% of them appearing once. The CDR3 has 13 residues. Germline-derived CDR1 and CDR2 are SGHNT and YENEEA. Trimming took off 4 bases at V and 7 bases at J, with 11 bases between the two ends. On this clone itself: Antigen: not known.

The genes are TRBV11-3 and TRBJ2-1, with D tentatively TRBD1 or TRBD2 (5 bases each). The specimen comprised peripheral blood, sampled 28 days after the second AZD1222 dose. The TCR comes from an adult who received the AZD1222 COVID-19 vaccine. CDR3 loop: CASSSGPVNEQFF. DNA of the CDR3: TGTGCCAGCAGCTCGGGACCTGTTAATGAGCAGTTCTTC.